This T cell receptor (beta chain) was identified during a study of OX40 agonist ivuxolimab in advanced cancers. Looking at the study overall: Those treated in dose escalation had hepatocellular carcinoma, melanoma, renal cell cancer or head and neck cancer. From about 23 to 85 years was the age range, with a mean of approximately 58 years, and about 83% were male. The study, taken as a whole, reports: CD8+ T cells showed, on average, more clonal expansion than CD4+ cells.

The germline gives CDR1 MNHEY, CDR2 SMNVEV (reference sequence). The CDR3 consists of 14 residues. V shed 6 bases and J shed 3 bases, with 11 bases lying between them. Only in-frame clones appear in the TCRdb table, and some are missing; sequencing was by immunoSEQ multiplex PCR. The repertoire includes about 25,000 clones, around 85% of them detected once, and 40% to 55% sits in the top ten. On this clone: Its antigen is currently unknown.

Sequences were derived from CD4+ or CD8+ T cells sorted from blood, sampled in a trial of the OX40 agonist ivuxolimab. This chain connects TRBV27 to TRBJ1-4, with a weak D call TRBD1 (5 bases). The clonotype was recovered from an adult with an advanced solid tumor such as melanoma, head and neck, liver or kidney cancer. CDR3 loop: CASRSRGANEKLFF. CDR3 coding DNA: TGTGCCAGCAGATCTAGGGGAGCTAATGAAAAACTGTTTTTT.